This entry lists 31 T cell receptor beta chains sequenced from one sample in a study of T cell changes during pregnancy in multiple sclerosis. TCRdb keeps only in-frame clones here, not all; method: immunoSEQ multiplex PCR. The table records 30,000 to 40,000 clones, more than 85% of them present only once. The sample in question was CD8+ T cells from peripheral blood mononuclear cells, obtained in the third trimester of pregnancy. The receptors were sampled from a female donor with multiple sclerosis, enrolled in a pregnancy study.

The V and J genes are TRBV27 and TRBJ1-5; D is unclear. Looked up from germline, CDR1 is MNHEY and CDR2 is SMNVEV (reference sequence). Trimming removed 3 bases at V and 0 bases at J, with 9 bases between. The CDR3 is made up of 15 amino acids. The CDR3 region has the DNA TGTGCCAGCAGTTTGCGAGGAAGTAGCAATCAGCCCCAGCATTTT. Encoded protein: CASSLRGSSNQPQHF.

This clone was seen a handful of times. This sequence joins TRBV2 and TRBJ1-1; TRBD1 is a possible D gene (6 bases). Trimming shortened V by 6 bases and J by 5 bases, and 16 bases separated the two germline ends. CDR1 and CDR2 from the germline V gene are SNHLY and FYNNEI. This CDR3 region has 14 residues. The CDR3 region is CASRLTGSLTEAFF. The CDR3 DNA is TGTGCCAGCAGACTCACAGGGTCGCTGACTGAAGCTTTCTTT. The complete variable domain, with remaining parts taken from reference TRBV2 and TRBJ1-1, reads EPEVTQTPSHQVTQMGQEVILRCVPISNHLYFYWYRQILGQKVEFLVSFYNNEISEKSEIFDDQFSVERPDGSNFTLKIRSTKLEDSAMYFCASRLTGSLTEAFFGQGTRLTVV.

The rearrangement links TRBV4-1 to TRBJ2-5; possibly TRBD2 for D (5 bases). Trimming shortened V by 4 bases and J by 2 bases, and 11 bases separated the two germline ends. Looked up from germline, CDR1 is MGHRA and CDR2 is YSYEKL. This CDR3 contains 14 residues. The CDR3 reads CASSPGSLQETQYF. CDR3 sequence (DNA): TGCGCCAGCAGCCCGGGGAGCCTACAAGAGACCCAGTACTTC.

This rearrangement joins TRBV5-5 to TRBJ2-7; TRBD1 aligns across 7 bases. This CDR3 spans 16 amino acids. Trimming took 4 bases from V and 1 from J; bases not matched to a gene: 11. Per the germline V gene, CDR1 is SGHKS and CDR2 is YYEKEE (reference sequence). Here the CDR3 reads CASSLAGGQASYEQYF. CDR3 DNA sequence: TGTGCCAGCAGCCTCGCCGGCGGACAGGCGTCCTACGAGCAGTACTTC.

The V and J genes are TRBV19 and TRBJ1-5, with D unresolved. This CDR3 is 15 amino acids long. V was pared by 9 bases and J by 4 bases, with 19 bases between. Germline CDR1 is LNHDA and CDR2 is SQIVND (reference sequence). This CDR3 reads CASNSREGWNQPQHF. As DNA, the CDR3 is TGTGCCAGCAACTCCCGGGAGGGCTGGAATCAGCCCCAGCATTTT.

The V gene is TRBV7-6, the J gene TRBJ2-2, with 15 bases aligning to TRBD2. Germline CDR1 SGHVS, CDR2 FNYEAQ. This CDR3 has 17 amino acids. Losses at the gene ends were 5 bases for V and 6 bases for J; bases not matched to a gene: 7. The CDR3 here is CASSRRTSGGAAGELFF. For the CDR3, the DNA is TGTGCCAGCAGCCGGCGGACTAGCGGGGGGGCGGCCGGGGAGCTGTTTTTT.

The V gene is TRBV9, the J gene TRBJ2-5; TRBD2 matches 8 bases. Germline CDR1 SGDLS, CDR2 YYNGEE. The CDR3 contains 14 residues. Trimming at V came to 0 bases and at J to 4 bases, leaving 2 bases not matched to a gene. The CDR3 nucleotides are TGTGCCAGCAGCGTAGACGGGGGGGGAGAGACCCAGTACTTC. Translation: CASSVDGGGETQYF.

The genes are TRBV27 and TRBJ2-7; D is perhaps TRBD1 (5 bases). V dropped 6 bases and J dropped 4 bases, with 13 bases sitting between them. Germline V gives CDR1 MNHEY, CDR2 SMNVEV (reference sequence). There are 13 residues in the CDR3. This CDR3 is CASSWGPFYEQYF. The CDR3 DNA reads as TGTGCCAGCAGCTGGGGCCCCTTTTACGAGCAGTACTTC.

The rearrangement joins TRBV9 to TRBJ2-1, with TRBD1 as a possible D gene (6 bases). V dropped 4 bases and J dropped 7 bases, with 21 bases sitting between them. The CDR3 extends over 16 amino acids. Germline values: CDR1 SGDLS, CDR2 YYNGEE. CDR3 in DNA: TGTGCCAGCAGCCTTAACAACAGGGATTTTAGGAATGAGCAGTTCTTC. Translated: CASSLNNRDFRNEQFF.

V is TRBV4-1 and J is TRBJ2-7; no clear D gene. The CDR3 runs 15 residues. V was pared by 1 base and J by 6 bases, with 16 bases between. CDR1 and CDR2 from the germline V gene are MGHRA and YSYEKL. In DNA form, the CDR3 reads TGCGCCAGCAGCCAAGTAGCCCCCTCTTTCAGCGAGCAGTACTTC. It translates to CASSQVAPSFSEQYF.

This chain connects TRBV7-9 to TRBJ1-2; a weak D match, TRBD1 (5 bases). The germline gives CDR1 SEHNR, CDR2 FQNEAQ (reference sequence). This CDR3 contains 15 residues. The germline V and J ends were trimmed by 4 bases and 6 bases, with 18 bases remaining between them. The CDR3 DNA reads as TGTGCCAGCAGCTCACGGGGGTACGGCGCGGATGGCTACACCTTC. This codes for CASSSRGYGADGYTF.

This chain links TRBV7-9 with TRBJ2-7; D is possibly TRBD2 (5 bases). Looked up from germline, CDR1 is SEHNR and CDR2 is FQNEAQ (reference sequence). This CDR3 region has 12 residues. V was trimmed by 8 bases and J by 3 bases, leaving 11 bases between them. The CDR3 reads CASRRDNYEQYF. The CDR3 nucleotides are TGTGCCAGCCGACGGGATAACTACGAGCAGTACTTC.

This sequence joins TRBV30 and TRBJ1-1; D not certain. V lost 0 bases and J 8 bases, leaving 10 bases between the germline ends. Germline assignment: CDR1 GTSNPN and CDR2 SVGIG (reference sequence). The CDR3 is 12 amino acids. In nucleotides, the CDR3 is TGTGCCTGGAGTGTAGCGGTGTCCGAAGCTTTCTTT. It translates to CAWSVAVSEAFF.

V and J are TRBV5-1 and TRBJ2-7; D might be TRBD1 (6 bases). The CDR3 is made up of 16 amino acids. CDR1 is SGHRS, CDR2 YFSETQ, per germline. Trimming shortened V by 4 bases and J by 0 bases, and 17 bases separated the two germline ends. For the CDR3, the DNA is TGCGCCAGCAGCGACCCCCACAGGGAGAGCTCCTACGAGCAGTACTTC. It encodes CASSDPHRESSYEQYF.

This CDR3 is CASSQWSGEQYF. CDR3 coding DNA: TGTGCCAGCAGCCAATGGTCGGGGGAGCAGTACTTC. This chain uses TRBV11-2 with TRBJ2-7, with a possible D match to TRBD2 (5 bases). The CDR3 length is 12 residues. In germline, CDR1 is SGHAT, CDR2 FQNNGV. With 5 bases removed from V and 7 bases from J, the gap between germline ends came to 12 bases. The full variable domain, rest sourced from reference TRBV11-2 and TRBJ2-7, is EAGVAQSPRYKIIEKRQSVAFWCNPISGHATLYWYQQILGQGPKLLIQFQNNGVVDDSQLPKDRFSAERLKGVDSTLKIQPAKLEDSAVYLCASSQWSGEQYFGPGTRLTVT.

The CDR3 coding sequence is TGCGCCAGCAGCGGATTGGTTTCGAGCGGGGGGTTCTCGTACAATGAGCAGTTCTTC. This translates into CASSGLVSSGGFSYNEQFF. The V gene is TRBV5-1, the J gene TRBJ2-1; 9 nucleotides align to TRBD2. The CDR3 totals 19 residues. J was trimmed by 4 bases and V by 4 bases; bases with no gene match: 18. The germline V gene encodes CDR1 SGHRS and CDR2 YFSETQ.

CDR3 in amino acids: CASTAQGRTEAFF. Written as DNA, the CDR3 is TGCGCCAGCACGGCACAGGGTCGCACTGAAGCTTTCTTT. The chain uses TRBV4-1 and TRBJ1-1, with a tentative D call TRBD1 (6 bases). Trimming left V 7 bases short and J 4 bases short, with 13 bases between. This CDR3 contains 13 residues. Germline V lookup: CDR1 MGHRA, CDR2 YSYEKL.

This rearrangement joins TRBV27 to TRBJ2-3; TRBD1 matches at 7 bases. Germline-derived CDR1 and CDR2 are MNHEY and SMNVEV (reference sequence). V lost 6 bases to trimming and J lost 5 bases; unmatched junction nucleotides: 5. The CDR3 spans 13 residues. CDR3 sequence (DNA): TGTGCCAGCAGCAGGGGGATGCAAGATACGCAGTATTTT. As protein: CASSRGMQDTQYF.

The rearrangement links TRBV7-3 to TRBJ2-7; the D gene is possibly TRBD1 (6 bases). Germline values: CDR1 SGHTA, CDR2 FQGTGA. CDR3 length equals 13 residues. Trimming removed 3 bases from V and 3 bases from J, with 9 bases in between. The CDR3 nucleotides read TGTGCCAGCAGCTTTGGGGGCAACTACGAGCAGTACTTC. This translates into CASSFGGNYEQYF.

This sequence joins TRBV13 and TRBJ2-1; 9 bases map to TRBD2. Germline CDR1 is PRHDT and CDR2 is FYEKMQ (reference sequence). Trimming cost V 4 bases and J 2 bases; bases outside gene matches: 6. The CDR3 extends over 16 amino acids. CDR3 protein: CASSWAAGGAYNEQFF. DNA of the CDR3: TGTGCCAGCAGCTGGGCGGCGGGGGGGGCCTACAATGAGCAGTTCTTC.

The chain links TRBV27 to TRBJ1-2; D remains unclear. The CDR3 consists of 14 residues. The V and J ends lost 8 bases and 4 bases respectively, with 17 bases between them. Germline V CDR1 and CDR2: MNHEY, SMNVEV (reference sequence). The chain's CDR3 is CASAPVGEVYGYTF. CDR3 DNA sequence: TGTGCCAGCGCTCCCGTCGGGGAGGTCTATGGCTACACCTTC.

The V and J genes are TRBV27 and TRBJ1-6; TRBD1 aligns across 7 bases. The germline V gene encodes CDR1 MNHEY and CDR2 SMNVEV (reference sequence). The CDR3 totals 14 residues. J lost 14 bases, V lost 6 bases, and 13 bases had no gene match. CDR3 loop: CASSLGGNWPSLHF. The CDR3 DNA follows: TGTGCCAGCAGCCTAGGGGGCAACTGGCCTTCCCTCCACTTT.

The chain is built from TRBV10-2 and TRBJ2-1; TRBD2 agrees at 7 bases. The CDR3 has 18 amino acids. J gave up 4 bases and V 0 bases, and 12 bases lay outside the gene matches. CDR1 is WSHSY, CDR2 SAAADI, per germline. CDR3 protein: CASSESDPAGLIYNEQFF. CDR3 nucleotides: TGCGCCAGCAGTGAGTCGGACCCAGCGGGATTAATATACAATGAGCAGTTCTTC.

The chain joins TRBV29-1 to TRBJ1-2; D uncertain. This CDR3 region has 15 residues. Germline CDR1 reads SQVTM; CDR2 reads ANQGSEA. V was trimmed by 7 bases and J by 4 bases, leaving 22 bases between them. This CDR3 reads CSADERSERSYGYTF. CDR3 nucleotide sequence: TGCAGCGCCGATGAACGCTCCGAACGGTCCTATGGCTACACCTTC.

The chain recombines TRBV6-5 with TRBJ2-5; TRBD2 matches at 8 bases. The germline V gene has CDR1 MNHEY and CDR2 SVGAGI. This CDR3 is 14 amino acids long. The junction had 4 bases not matched to a gene; V was cut back by 4 bases and J by 3 bases. The CDR3 DNA is TGTGCCAGCAGTTTAGGACTAGCCAAAGAGACCCAGTACTTC. Its protein product is CASSLGLAKETQYF.

V and J are TRBV21-1 and TRBJ1-1. TRBV21-1 is a recognized pseudogene. The CDR3 spans 14 residues. CDR3 amino acids: CASYAGLRDTEAFF. In DNA form, the CDR3 reads TGTGCCAGTTACGCGGGGCTCAGGGACACTGAAGCTTTCTTT.

The chain combines TRBV7-6 with TRBJ1-6; D unresolved. This CDR3 contains 12 residues. From germline, CDR1 is SGHVS and CDR2 FNYEAQ. Between the trimmed V and J ends, which lost 6 bases and 10 bases, there was a span of 10 bases. The DNA for the CDR3 is TGTGCCAGCAGTATGGGAGAATCACCCCTCCACTTT. Protein sequence: CASSMGESPLHF.

The V and J genes are TRBV14 and TRBJ2-7; TRBD2 matches 7 bases. CDR1 is SGHDN, CDR2 FVKESK, per germline. This CDR3 has 15 residues. The V segment lost 3 bases and the J segment 2 bases; nucleotides outside the gene matches: 7. CDR3 sequence reads: CASSHLDGGTYEQYF. The CDR3 DNA follows: TGTGCCAGCAGCCACCTTGACGGGGGGACCTACGAGCAGTACTTC.

The chain combines TRBV6-5 with TRBJ2-2; the D gene is possibly TRBD2 (6 bases). The length of the CDR3 is 14 residues. Germline V gives CDR1 MNHEY, CDR2 SVGAGI. Trimming cost V 0 bases and J 4 bases, with 6 bases left between them. The CDR3 here is CASSYSEGTGELFF. The CDR3 bases are TGTGCCAGCAGTTACTCGGAGGGCACCGGGGAGCTGTTTTTT.

This sequence joins TRBV6-5 and TRBJ1-2; D uncertain. V was clipped by 7 bases and J by 0 bases, with 6 bases between them. The CDR3 contains 12 residues. Looked up from germline, CDR1 is MNHEY and CDR2 is SVGAGI. CDR3: CASTGTNYGYTF. The DNA of the CDR3 is TGTGCCAGCACCGGGACTAACTATGGCTACACCTTC.

With respect to this clone: The junction differs from germline at one of its ends, possibly a read error. The V call is TRBV30, the J call TRBJ2-2; TRBD2 matches at 8 bases. The CDR3 consists of 16 residues. Germline CDR1 and CDR2: GTSNPN and SVGIG (reference sequence). The CDR3 DNA reads TGTGCCTGGAGTGTAAAGCGGGGGTGGAACGCCGGGGAGCTGTTTTTT. Its translation is CAWSVKRGWNAGELFF. The variable domain in full, with the rest retrieved from reference TRBV30 and TRBJ2-2, is SQTIHQWPATLVQPVGSPLSLECTVEGTSNPNLYWYRQAAGRGLQLLFYSVGIGQISSEVPQNLSASRPQDRQFILSSKKLLLSDSGFYLCAWSVKRGWNAGELFFGEGSRLTVL.